This entry lists 5 T cell receptor beta chains sequenced from one sample in a study of cytomegalovirus exposure and HLA in healthy donors. Primers for the PCR totalled 60 Vbeta and 13 Jbeta. Libraries were prepared by immunoSEQ multiplex PCR; TCRdb keeps only in-frame clonotypes and omits some of them. The table includes under 150,000 clones, about 61% detected once. What was sequenced was PBMCs. These receptor sequences come from a woman aged 40 to 50 in good health and CMV-seronegative.

The V gene is TRBV27, the J gene TRBJ1-4, with TRBD1 matching over 8 bases. Trimming cost V 4 bases and J 7 bases; bases outside gene matches: 8. In germline, CDR1 is MNHEY, CDR2 SMNVEV (reference sequence). CDR3 size: 15 residues. The CDR3 region has the DNA TGTGCCAGCAGTTCGTCAGGGGGCGTCTCTGAAAAACTGTTTTTT. Encoded protein: CASSSSGGVSEKLFF.

The chain combines TRBV6-5 with TRBJ2-2; 10 bases are shared with TRBD1. V lost 2 bases to trimming and J lost 10 bases; unmatched junction nucleotides: 10. Germline V gene data show CDR1 as MNHEY and CDR2 as SVGAGI. This CDR3 has 16 amino acids. CDR3 loop: CASSYGGTGVPPELFF. The CDR3 DNA reads as TGTGCCAGCAGTTACGGAGGGACAGGGGTTCCCCCGGAGCTGTTTTTT.

The chain carries TRBV12-5 and TRBJ1-3; D unresolved. Germline CDR1 and CDR2: LGHNT and FRNRAP. The CDR3 length is 14 residues. V was cut by 5 bases and J by 7 bases, with 15 bases left in between. The CDR3 reads CASGANLESNTIYF. Written as DNA, the CDR3 is TGTGCTAGTGGTGCTAATCTAGAGTCGAACACCATATATTTT.

A note on this clone: The same CDR3 is also encoded by other DNA sequences in this sample. The rearrangement links TRBV9 to TRBJ1-1, with D unclear. The CDR3 consists of 13 residues. V shed 3 bases and J shed 0 bases, with 6 bases lying between them. Per the germline V gene, CDR1 is SGDLS and CDR2 is YYNGEE. This CDR3 is CASSGTVNTEAFF. The CDR3, as DNA: TGTGCCAGCAGCGGAACAGTGAACACTGAAGCTTTCTTT. The variable domain in full, with the rest retrieved from reference TRBV9 and TRBJ1-1, is DSGVTQTPKHLITATGQRVTLRCSPRSGDLSVYWYQQSLDQGLQFLIQYYNGEERAKGNILERFSAQQFPDLHSELNLSSLELGDSALYFCASSGTVNTEAFFGQGTRLTVV.

V gene TRBV27 combines with J gene TRBJ1-6, with D maybe TRBD1 (6 bases). The CDR3 runs to 14 residues. CDR1 and CDR2 from the germline V gene are MNHEY and SMNVEV (reference sequence). The germline V and J ends were trimmed by 8 bases and 6 bases, with 14 bases remaining between them. The CDR3 sequence is CASGHGQINSPLHF. CDR3 bases: TGTGCCAGCGGACACGGACAGATTAATTCACCCCTCCACTTT.